The clone carrying this T cell receptor beta chain has ten or more counts. Its antigen is as yet unknown. MiXCR, run by TCRdb on the RT-PCR reads, gives a single entry per CDR3 protein. The sample shows approximately 500,000 distinct CDR3 sequences, 10% to 15% of them seen only once. These data come from a study of response to subunit inactivated influenza vaccine. Study outcomes and limitations: Researchers suggested that each seasonal influenza vaccination recruits few new T cells.

The TCR sequence derives from a man in his forties or fifties who received an inactivated influenza vaccine. Sequenced material: PBMCs from blood, taken roughly 6 weeks after vaccination.

CDR3 in DNA: TGTGCCAGCAGATCCATAGCGGAAAAAGAGACCCAGTACTTC. Translating gives CASRSIAEKETQYF. V is TRBV6-1 and J is TRBJ2-5; a weak D match, TRBD2 (6 bases). The CDR3 runs to 14 residues. V was cut by 6 bases and J by 3 bases, with 14 bases left in between. Germline lookup yields CDR1 MNHNS and CDR2 SASEGT.